This is a list of T cell receptor beta chains from one sample in a study of T-cell reconstitution after alpha-beta-depleted transplantation in children. MiXCR was run by TCRdb on the PCR reads, yielding one entry per CDR3 protein. The sample lists 450,000 to 600,000 distinct CDR3 sequences, approximately 20% seen once, with roughly 3.3% in the top ten. Sequencing was performed on PBMCs from the stem cell graft donor, taken from the stem cell graft. Receptors originate from a human donor who donated a stem cell graft to a child with acute lymphoblastic leukemia. Each CDR3 is given with its conserved first and last residue. A D gene is named only where the DNA matches it firmly. Some rows mark clone size as missing; the rest say once, few, many or name a class of expanded clone.

CDR3: CASTPSGSPGANVLTF; DNA: TGTGCCAGCACCCCTTCCGGGTCCCCTGGGGCCAACGTCCTGACTTTC; size: -; D: -; J: TRBJ2-6; V: TRBV5-6
CDR3: CASSLSAGTRPPYEQYF; DNA: TGTGCCAGCAGTTTATCTGCAGGGACTAGACCTCCCTACGAGCAGTACTTC; size: -; D: TRBD2; J: TRBJ2-7; V: TRBV27
CDR3: CSATDSGPDTQYF; DNA: TGCAGCGCGACCGATAGCGGACCAGATACGCAGTATTTT; size: -; D: -; J: TRBJ2-3; V: TRBV29-1
CDR3: CASSLDPDRGWEQFF; DNA: TGCGCCAGCAGCTTGGACCCGGACAGGGGATGGGAGCAGTTCTTC; size: -; D: TRBD1; J: TRBJ2-1; V: TRBV5-1
CDR3: CASSNRGADEKLFF; DNA: TGTGCCAGCAGCAACAGGGGGGCAGATGAAAAACTGTTTTTT; size: few; D: TRBD1; J: TRBJ1-4; V: TRBV7-9
CDR3: CASSLEGRMTAYGYTF; DNA: TGCGCCAGCAGCTTGGAGGGCAGGATGACCGCCTATGGCTACACCTTC; size: few; D: -; J: TRBJ1-2; V: TRBV5-1
CDR3: CATSDPDREGEAFF; DNA: TGTGCCACCAGTGACCCGGACAGGGAGGGTGAAGCTTTCTTT; size: few; D: TRBD1; J: TRBJ1-1; V: TRBV24-1
CDR3: CSASGTGVGTEAFF; DNA: TGCAGTGCTAGTGGAACAGGGGTGGGCACTGAAGCTTTCTTT; size: -; D: TRBD1; J: TRBJ1-1; V: TRBV20-1
CDR3: CASSLIGGNTQYF; DNA: TGTGCCAGCAGCTTAATAGGGGGAAATACGCAGTATTTT; size: few; D: -; J: TRBJ2-3; V: TRBV7-3
CDR3: CSARYRVFTDTQYF; DNA: TGCAGTGCCAGATACCGGGTCTTCACAGATACGCAGTATTTT; size: -; D: -; J: TRBJ2-3; V: TRBV20-1
CDR3: CASSQDRGPLYEQYF; DNA: TGCGCCAGCAGCCAAGATCGAGGGCCCCTCTACGAGCAGTACTTC; size: -; D: -; J: TRBJ2-7; V: TRBV4-1
CDR3: CASSLALLGRTGELFF; DNA: TGCGCCAGCAGCTTGGCCCTTCTGGGCCGCACCGGGGAGCTGTTTTTT; size: -; D: -; J: TRBJ2-2; V: TRBV5-1
CDR3: CASRRRSDNYGYTF; DNA: TGTGCCAGCAGGCGAAGGTCCGATAACTATGGCTACACCTTC; size: few; D: -; J: TRBJ1-2; V: TRBV12-3/TRBV12-4
CDR3: CSVPAPTNEKLFF; DNA: TGCAGCGTCCCGGCTCCAACTAATGAAAAACTGTTTTTT; size: many; D: -; J: TRBJ1-4; V: TRBV29-1
CDR3: CSVGPPNTGELFF; DNA: TGCAGCGTTGGACCCCCGAACACCGGGGAGCTGTTTTTT; size: few; D: -; J: TRBJ2-2; V: TRBV29-1
CDR3: CAWSVTSGRDQETQYF; DNA: TGTGCCTGGAGTGTAACTAGCGGGAGGGATCAAGAGACCCAGTACTTC; size: -; D: TRBD2; J: TRBJ2-5; V: TRBV30
CDR3: CSAPPGQGVGNTEAFF; DNA: TGCAGTGCCCCTCCGGGACAGGGTGTCGGGAACACTGAAGCTTTCTTT; size: few; D: TRBD1; J: TRBJ1-1; V: TRBV20-1
CDR3: CASSLMPGLSYNEQFF; DNA: TGTGCCAGCAGCTTGATGCCGGGACTTTCCTACAATGAGCAGTTCTTC; size: few; D: -; J: TRBJ2-1; V: TRBV7-6
CDR3: CASRREAYNEQFF; DNA: TGTGCCAGCCGGAGGGAGGCCTACAATGAGCAGTTCTTC; size: few; D: -; J: TRBJ2-1; V: TRBV2
CDR3: CASSTKRCDRGYEQYF; DNA: TGTGCCAGCAGCACTAAACGATGCGACAGGGGCTACGAGCAGTACTTC; size: -; D: -; J: TRBJ2-7; V: TRBV21-1
CDR3: CATSGAGGWGNEQFF; DNA: TGTGCCACCAGTGGCGCGGGAGGTTGGGGAAATGAGCAGTTCTTC; size: few; D: TRBD2; J: TRBJ2-1; V: TRBV24-1
CDR3: CASSLTANEKLFF; DNA: TGCGCCAGCAGCTTGACAGCAAATGAAAAACTGTTTTTT; size: -; D: -; J: TRBJ1-4; V: TRBV5-1
CDR3: CASFSRTEAFF; DNA: TGCGCCAGCTTTTCCCGCACTGAAGCTTTCTTT; size: few; D: -; J: TRBJ1-1; V: TRBV5-1
CDR3: CSATGQLNTEAFF; DNA: TGCAGTGCAACGGGACAGTTGAACACTGAAGCTTTCTTT; size: few; D: TRBD1; J: TRBJ1-1; V: TRBV20-1
CDR3: CASRDLRDSQETQYF; DNA: TGTGCCAGCAGAGACCTTCGGGACAGCCAAGAGACCCAGTACTTC; size: few; D: TRBD1; J: TRBJ2-5; V: TRBV5-4
CDR3: CSVEVQIASGAKNIQYF; DNA: TGCAGCGTTGAAGTCCAAATCGCCTCCGGGGCCAAAAACATTCAGTACTTC; size: many; D: -; J: TRBJ2-4; V: TRBV29-1
CDR3: CASSHATDTQYF; DNA: TGCGCCAGCAGCCACGCCACAGATACGCAGTATTTT; size: few; D: -; J: TRBJ2-3; V: TRBV5-1
CDR3: CASSLGYDETQYF; DNA: TGTGCCAGCAGCCTTGGTTACGACGAGACCCAGTACTTC; size: -; D: -; J: TRBJ2-5; V: TRBV7-9
CDR3: CATSTRERDTQYF; DNA: TGTGCCACCAGCACCCGGGAACGGGATACGCAGTATTTT; size: -; D: -; J: TRBJ2-3; V: TRBV15
CDR3: CASKDSRGDIQYF; DNA: TGCGCCAGCAAAGACTCAAGAGGGGACATTCAGTACTTC; size: -; D: -; J: TRBJ2-4; V: TRBV5-1
CDR3: CSVEDLGGWETQYF; DNA: TGCAGCGTTGAAGATCTGGGGGGCTGGGAGACCCAGTACTTC; size: many; D: -; J: TRBJ2-5; V: TRBV29-1
CDR3: CASSLVGAEGRSYNEQFF; DNA: TGTGCCAGCAGCTTAGTCGGAGCGGAGGGTAGGTCCTACAATGAGCAGTTCTTC; size: -; D: -; J: TRBJ2-1; V: TRBV11-2
CDR3: CASSLMRVYVTEAFF; DNA: TGTGCCAGCAGCTTAATGCGGGTTTATGTCACTGAAGCTTTCTTT; size: few; D: -; J: TRBJ1-1; V: TRBV7-9
CDR3: CASTIYGSRDSNTEAFF; DNA: TGTGCCAGCACCATTTACGGGAGCCGGGATTCGAACACTGAAGCTTTCTTT; size: few; D: -; J: TRBJ1-1; V: TRBV12-3/TRBV12-4
CDR3: CASSPQAGAYEQYF; DNA: TGTGCCAGCAGCCCCCAGGCAGGGGCCTACGAGCAGTACTTC; size: -; D: -; J: TRBJ2-7; V: TRBV7-9
CDR3: CASKWRDTQYF; DNA: TGTGCCAGTAAGTGGCGGGATACGCAGTATTTT; size: few; D: -; J: TRBJ2-3; V: TRBV19
CDR3: CASSGSPGQGTNTQYF; DNA: TGTGCCAGCAGCGGCAGCCCGGGACAGGGAACGAATACGCAGTATTTT; size: -; D: TRBD1; J: TRBJ2-3; V: TRBV9
CDR3: CASSLWGATDTQYF; DNA: TGTGCCAGCAGCTTATGGGGAGCCACAGATACGCAGTATTTT; size: -; D: -; J: TRBJ2-3; V: TRBV7-3
CDR3: CASGPSGSYNEQFF; DNA: TGTGCCAGCGGGCCTAGCGGGTCCTACAATGAGCAGTTCTTC; size: few; D: TRBD2; J: TRBJ2-1; V: TRBV6-1
CDR3: CASRGTSGSHWNEQFF; DNA: TGTGCCAGCAGGGGGACTAGCGGGAGCCATTGGAATGAGCAGTTCTTC; size: few; D: TRBD2; J: TRBJ2-1; V: TRBV12-3/TRBV12-4
CDR3: CASRTSGSSYNEQFF; DNA: TGTGCCAGCAGGACTAGCGGGAGCTCCTACAATGAGCAGTTCTTC; size: many; D: TRBD2; J: TRBJ2-1; V: TRBV12-3/TRBV12-4
CDR3: CSARDLGQRVRGDTQYF; DNA: TGCAGTGCTAGAGATCTAGGCCAGCGGGTGAGGGGAGATACGCAGTATTTT; size: few; D: -; J: TRBJ2-3; V: TRBV20-1
CDR3: CSASLSGTSGLAADTQYF; DNA: TGCAGTGCTAGTCTCTCCGGGACTAGCGGTTTGGCCGCAGATACGCAGTATTTT; size: -; D: TRBD2; J: TRBJ2-3; V: TRBV20-1
CDR3: CATTGGMNTEAFF; DNA: TGTGCCACCACGGGGGGTATGAACACTGAAGCTTTCTTT; size: few; D: -; J: TRBJ1-1; V: TRBV24-1
CDR3: CASSYSGREKGIATKDTQYF; DNA: TGTGCCAGCAGTTACTCGGGACGGGAGAAGGGAATCGCCACGAAAGATACGCAGTATTTT; size: few; D: -; J: TRBJ2-3; V: TRBV6-2/TRBV6-3
CDR3: CASSPGLAMERQETQYF; DNA: TGCGCCAGCAGCCCTGGGCTAGCGATGGAGAGACAAGAGACCCAGTACTTC; size: few; D: -; J: TRBJ2-5; V: TRBV5-1
CDR3: CASSPLAGVTDTQYF; DNA: TGTGCCAGCTCACCCCTAGCGGGGGTCACAGATACGCAGTATTTT; size: -; D: TRBD2; J: TRBJ2-3; V: TRBV18
CDR3: CASSSRALAAHRSTQYF; DNA: TGTGCCAGCAGTTCGCGGGCCCTAGCGGCTCATAGGAGTACGCAGTATTTT; size: -; D: TRBD2; J: TRBJ2-3; V: TRBV12-3/TRBV12-4
CDR3: CASSQTLQQETQYF; DNA: TGTGCCAGCAGCCAGACCCTTCAACAAGAGACCCAGTACTTC; size: many; D: -; J: TRBJ2-5; V: TRBV9
CDR3: CASTFPAGGSYNEQFF; DNA: TGTGCCAGCACTTTTCCAGCGGGAGGTTCTTACAATGAGCAGTTCTTC; size: -; D: TRBD2; J: TRBJ2-1; V: TRBV2
CDR3: CASSAPGPQFF; DNA: TGTGCCAGCAGCGCCCCCGGCCCGCAGTTCTTC; size: few; D: -; J: TRBJ2-1; V: TRBV6-1